This T cell receptor beta chain was recovered during a study of brain T cells in children with intractable seizures. Study results and caveats: Pre-surgery blood may have been undersampled, hiding some clones.

Points on this clone: What it binds is unknown.

This CDR3 is 16 amino acids long. With V trimmed by 1 base and J by 1 base, 4 bases remained unmatched. Germline CDR1 SGHVS, CDR2 FQNEAQ. This table comes from immunoSEQ multiplex PCR, and its TCRdb copy is limited to in-frame clones, with some not included. The repertoire holds about 20,000 clones, with under 95% as singletons. The specimen was peripheral blood, collected at surgery. This sequence joins TRBV7-8 and TRBJ2-3; 8 bases are shared with TRBD2. The sequence came from a boy between 10 and 17 years old with focal cortical dysplasia and intractable seizures. As DNA, the CDR3 is TGTGCCAGCAGCTTAGGCGGCGGGGGGCGCACAGATACGCAGTATTTT. Translating gives CASSLGGGGRTDTQYF.